These 4 T cell receptor beta chains share one sample of origin, sequenced in a study of prognosis after radiotherapy for stage I lung cancer. CDR3 of TCR beta was amplified from genomic DNA via a two-round multiplex PCR. Individual primers that were specific to each TRBV and TRBJ gene served in first-round PCR. TCRdb itself ran the multiplex PCR reads through MiXCR, one entry per CDR3 protein. Among tens of thousands of distinct CDR3 sequences, around two fifths were seen once, and the ten largest hold 30% to 40%. This sample comprised PBMCs, obtained before or after stereotactic body radiation therapy (not recorded which). Every receptor here comes from a donor aged 50 or older with non-small cell lung cancer.

As for this clonotype: This sequence is one base from a far larger clone and is likely a read error. The chain has TRBV2 and TRBJ2-5, with unresolved D. The CDR3 length is 10 residues. Germline V gene sequence: CDR1 SNHLY, CDR2 FYNNEI. Trimming left V 1 base short and J 6 bases short, with 0 bases between. The CDR3 nucleotides read TGTGCCAGCAGTGAAGAGACCCAGTACTTC. The encoded protein is CASSEETQYF.

This clonotype was found many times. CDR3 in amino acids: CASSLYPGAVGGYTF. CDR3 in DNA: TGTGCCAGCAGTTTATATCCGGGGGCGGTCGGGGGCTACACCTTC. The V and J genes are TRBV28 and TRBJ1-2; tentatively, D is TRBD1 (6 bases). Looked up from germline, CDR1 is MDHEN and CDR2 is SYDVKM. The V end lost 1 base, the J end lost 8 bases, and 17 bases lay between the germline ends. This CDR3 has 15 amino acids.

About this clonotype itself: Only one base separates this from a far larger clonotype, so it likely reflects a read error. The rearrangement links TRBV6-2 or TRBV6-3 to TRBJ2-5; TRBD2 might be the D (6 bases). The germline V gene encodes CDR1 MNHEY and CDR2 SVGEGT. V lost 2 bases, J lost 8 bases, and 18 bases lay in between. The CDR3 is made up of 15 amino acids. The DNA for the CDR3 is TGTGCCAGCAGTTACACCGGAGGGGTCGGGGATACCCAGTACTTC. Translation: CASSYTGGVGDTQYF.

This clonotype was seen repeatedly, ten times or more. V usage is TRBV5-1 and J usage is TRBJ2-1, with TRBD1 as a possible D gene (6 bases). The CDR3 sequence is 17 residues long. The germline V gene has CDR1 SGHRS and CDR2 YFSETQ. With 3 bases removed from V and 7 bases from J, the gap between germline ends came to 23 bases. CDR3 residues: CASSSMTGTNLGNEQFF. As DNA, the CDR3 is TGCGCCAGCAGCTCAATGACCGGGACAAATTTGGGGAATGAGCAGTTCTTC.